What follows are 23 T cell receptor beta chains derived from one specimen sequenced in a study of blood T cell repertoires in COVID-19. Using immunoSEQ multiplex PCR, the repertoire was profiled, and TCRdb retains in-frame clones only, with some absent. The sample holds under 100,000 clones; over 75% are singletons and the top ten take approximately 13%. The sequenced material came from peripheral blood. All receptors derive from a human donor in a cohort sampled during active COVID-19.

There are a few counts of this clone. The identical CDR3 is also encoded by other nucleotide sequences in the sample. The chain is built from TRBV11-3 and TRBJ2-2, with D perhaps matching TRBD1 (5 bases). The CDR3 totals 13 residues. Germline V gives CDR1 SGHNT, CDR2 YENEEA. V was cut by 2 bases and J by 7 bases, with 8 bases left in between. The CDR3 DNA follows: TGTGCCAGCAGCTTACAGGGAAGCGGGGAGCTGTTTTTT. It encodes CASSLQGSGELFF.

V and J are TRBV19 and TRBJ1-5; 10 bases map to TRBD1. The CDR3 spans 14 residues. Germline assignment: CDR1 LNHDA and CDR2 SQIVND (reference sequence). In DNA, the CDR3 is TGTGCTACTTCCATGACAGGGGGCTATCAGCCCCAGCATTTT. Translating gives CATSMTGGYQPQHF.

The V call is TRBV11-2, the J call TRBJ2-5; 9 bases are shared with TRBD2. The V and J ends lost 1 base and 0 bases, in that order; junction bases with no gene match: 9. The germline gives CDR1 SGHAT, CDR2 FQNNGV. This CDR3 has 18 amino acids. Written as DNA, the CDR3 is TGTGCCAGCAGCTTAGGGCTAGCGGGAAAACCGTACCAAGAGACCCAGTACTTC. This sequence encodes CASSLGLAGKPYQETQYF.

J is TRBJ2-3 and V is TRBV18; 9 nucleotides match TRBD2. The ends lost 3 bases at V and 6 bases at J; junction bases unmatched: 7. Germline V gene sequence: CDR1 KGHSH, CDR2 LQKENI. The CDR3 contains 15 residues. The CDR3, as DNA: TGTGCCAGCTCACCCCGAGCGGGGGGCCTTGATACGCAGTATTTT. This encodes CASSPRAGGLDTQYF. Together with reference TRBV18 and TRBJ2-3, the CDR3 gives the full variable domain: NAGVMQNPRHLVRRRGQEARLRCSPMKGHSHVYWYRQLPEEGLKFMVYLQKENIIDESGMPKERFSAEFPKEGPSILRIQQVVRGDSAAYFCASSPRAGGLDTQYFGPGTRLTVL.

The rearrangement uses TRBV6-5 and TRBJ2-7; D is uncertain. This CDR3 contains 12 residues. V dropped 5 bases and J dropped 4 bases, with 9 bases sitting between them. Looked up from germline, CDR1 is MNHEY and CDR2 is SVGAGI. The DNA for the CDR3 is TGTGCCAGCAGTCTAAATCAATACGAGCAGTACTTC. Protein product: CASSLNQYEQYF.

CDR3 protein: CASSSGQPNEKLFF. CDR3 in DNA: TGTGCCAGCAGCTCGGGACAGCCGAATGAAAAACTGTTTTTT. This chain uses TRBV7-2 with TRBJ1-4; 7 positions agree with TRBD1. The CDR3 totals 14 residues. After removal of 4 bases from V and 5 bases from J, the junction contained 4 bases not matched to a gene. CDR1 SGHTA and CDR2 FQGNSA come from the germline V gene.

This clone was found once. The chain has TRBV30 and TRBJ1-6; 9 bases match TRBD1. The V gene's germline CDR1 is GTSNPN and CDR2 SVGIG (reference sequence). V lost 3 bases, J lost 1 base, and 4 bases stayed unmatched. This CDR3 has 16 residues. CDR3 region: CAWSADRGSYNSPLHF. CDR3 in DNA: TGTGCCTGGAGCGCCGACAGGGGGTCCTATAATTCACCCCTCCACTTT.

V is TRBV7-3 and J is TRBJ2-6; 8 nucleotides line up with TRBD1. Germline V gene data show CDR1 as SGHTA and CDR2 as FQGTGA. J lost 0 bases, V lost 5 bases, and 6 bases had no gene match. The CDR3 is made up of 17 amino acids. CDR3 nucleotides: TGTGCCAGCAGCAGGACAGGGAAGGTCTCTGGGGCCAACGTCCTGACTTTC. It specifies CASSRTGKVSGANVLTF.

This chain connects TRBV7-3 to TRBJ2-3, with 12 bases identical to TRBD2. This CDR3 is built from 15 residues. J lost 9 bases, V lost 3 bases, and 7 bases had no gene match. Germline assignment: CDR1 SGHTA and CDR2 FQGTGA. CDR3 protein: CASSLTSGGPITQYF. The CDR3 bases are TGTGCCAGCAGCTTGACTAGCGGGGGCCCTATAACGCAGTATTTT.

The V gene is TRBV18, the J gene TRBJ2-7; TRBD1 agrees at 10 bases. V was clipped by 3 bases and J by 4 bases; unmatched bases: 6. Germline CDR1 is KGHSH and CDR2 is LQKENI. The CDR3 sequence is 15 residues long. The CDR3: CASSPARDRGYEQYF. The DNA of the CDR3 is TGTGCCAGCTCACCGGCAAGGGACAGGGGTTACGAGCAGTACTTC.

This chain joins TRBV18 and TRBJ2-3; possibly TRBD2 for D (6 bases). Trimming left V 3 bases short and J 1 base short, with 11 bases between. This CDR3 region has 15 residues. Germline lookup yields CDR1 KGHSH and CDR2 LQKENI. The CDR3 bases are TGTGCCAGCTCACCGGAGGGGTTAGGCACAGATACGCAGTATTTT. It translates to CASSPEGLGTDTQYF.

This chain links TRBV18 with TRBJ1-1; TRBD1 might be the D (5 bases). The germline CDR1 and CDR2 sequences are KGHSH and LQKENI. V was shortened by 6 bases and J by 1 base, with 12 bases between the two germline ends. The CDR3 consists of 14 residues. The CDR3 DNA reads TGTGCCAGCTCCCTCATCGGGGGGAACACTGAAGCTTTCTTT. Protein sequence: CASSLIGGNTEAFF.

The gene calls are TRBV19 and TRBJ2-3, with a weak D call TRBD2 (6 bases). V lost 7 bases and J lost 6, with 17 bases in between. Per the germline V gene, CDR1 is LNHDA and CDR2 is SQIVND (reference sequence). This CDR3 region has 14 residues. CDR3 protein: CASKRRGNMDTQYF. CDR3 DNA sequence: TGTGCCAGTAAAAGGAGGGGAAACATGGATACGCAGTATTTT.

This chain uses TRBV10-3 with TRBJ2-3; 7 bases are a match to TRBD2. V gave up 6 bases and J gave up 6 bases; unmatched junction bases: 9. Germline V gene data show CDR1 as ENHRY and CDR2 as SYGVKD. The length of the CDR3 is 14 residues. The CDR3 protein is CAIRGTITGDTQYF. The CDR3 nucleotides are TGTGCCATCAGAGGGACTATTACTGGGGATACGCAGTATTTT.

The CDR3 is CASSLSLEGTQYF. CDR3 bases: TGTGCCAGCAGTTTATCCTTAGAGGGGACCCAGTACTTC. This chain links TRBV27 with TRBJ2-5; D is possibly TRBD2 (5 bases). Germline CDR1 MNHEY, CDR2 SMNVEV (reference sequence). V lost 0 bases to trimming and J lost 7 bases, with 9 bases between them. The CDR3 is made up of 13 amino acids.

V usage is TRBV28 and J usage is TRBJ2-7; a possible D gene is TRBD1 (6 bases). Per germline, CDR1 MDHEN and CDR2 SYDVKM. With 6 bases removed from V and 1 base from J, the gap between germline ends came to 19 bases. This CDR3 region has 16 residues. The CDR3 region has the DNA TGTGCCAGCAGCACGGGACATACCTCCCCGTCCTACGAGCAGTACTTC. This encodes CASSTGHTSPSYEQYF.

This clone was seen only a few times. V usage is TRBV10-2 and J usage is TRBJ1-6; 7 bases agree with TRBD1. Germline V gene lookup returns CDR1 WSHSY and CDR2 SAAADI. The CDR3 spans 15 residues. J lost 7 bases, V lost 6 bases, and 9 bases had no gene match. The CDR3, as DNA: TGCGCCAGCAGGGACCCGACAGGGAGGAATTCACCCCTCCACTTT. Its translation: CASRDPTGRNSPLHF.

The chain employs TRBV21-1 and TRBJ2-5; TRBD1 is the table's D call and was not checked against the DNA. TRBV21-1 is flagged as a pseudogene. The CDR3 covers 16 residues. As DNA, the CDR3 is TGTGCCAGCAGCAAGGATCGACAGGGGGCGGCGGAGACCCAGTACTTC. This translates into CASSKDRQGAAETQYF.

The chain employs TRBV5-5 and TRBJ2-2; 13 nucleotides line up with TRBD2. The CDR3 is 16 amino acids. J gave up 6 bases and V 3 bases, and 5 bases lay outside the gene matches. CDR1 and CDR2 (germline): SGHKS, YYEKEE (reference sequence). CDR3 protein: CASSYPGLAGSGELFF. The CDR3, as DNA: TGTGCCAGCAGCTACCCGGGACTAGCGGGGTCCGGGGAGCTGTTTTTT. The full variable domain, completed using reference TRBV5-5 and TRBJ2-2, is DAGVTQSPTHLIKTRGQQVTLRCSPISGHKSVSWYQQVLGQGPQFIFQYYEKEERGRGNFPDRFSARQFPNYSSELNVNALLLGDSALYLCASSYPGLAGSGELFFGEGSRLTVL.

This chain links TRBV29-1 with TRBJ2-3; a weak D match, TRBD2 (6 bases). This CDR3 comprises 15 residues. The germline V and J ends were trimmed by 4 bases and 0 bases, with 14 bases remaining between them. Looked up from germline, CDR1 is SQVTM and CDR2 is ANQGSEA. The CDR3 is CSVGPRTMSTDTQYF. Here the CDR3 DNA reads TGCAGCGTTGGGCCTCGGACTATGAGCACAGATACGCAGTATTTT.

The V and J genes are TRBV30 and TRBJ1-5; D is unresolved. V was cut by 2 bases and J by 3 bases, with 14 bases left in between. CDR3 length equals 15 residues. Germline CDR1 is GTSNPN and CDR2 is SVGIG (reference sequence). The DNA of the CDR3 is TGTGCCTGGAGTTCCCCTGAGGGTGACAATCAGCCCCAGCATTTT. It codes for CAWSSPEGDNQPQHF.

This chain joins TRBV2 and TRBJ2-1; TRBD2 might be the D (6 bases). V lost 6 bases and J lost 3, with 12 bases in between. The V gene's germline CDR1 is SNHLY and CDR2 FYNNEI. The CDR3 is 14 amino acids. CDR3 region: CASRLRGIYNEQFF. The CDR3 region has the DNA TGTGCCAGCAGATTGCGCGGGATCTACAATGAGCAGTTCTTC.

This clone appeared a few times. The chain joins TRBV7-9 to TRBJ1-6, with D maybe TRBD1 (6 bases). This CDR3 comprises 17 residues. The V and J ends lost 8 bases and 2 bases respectively, with 19 bases between them. The germline CDR1 and CDR2 sequences are SEHNR and FQNEAQ (reference sequence). The CDR3 region is CASVSGTSTPYNSPLHF. CDR3 DNA sequence: TGTGCCAGCGTCTCCGGGACATCCACACCCTATAATTCACCCCTCCACTTT.